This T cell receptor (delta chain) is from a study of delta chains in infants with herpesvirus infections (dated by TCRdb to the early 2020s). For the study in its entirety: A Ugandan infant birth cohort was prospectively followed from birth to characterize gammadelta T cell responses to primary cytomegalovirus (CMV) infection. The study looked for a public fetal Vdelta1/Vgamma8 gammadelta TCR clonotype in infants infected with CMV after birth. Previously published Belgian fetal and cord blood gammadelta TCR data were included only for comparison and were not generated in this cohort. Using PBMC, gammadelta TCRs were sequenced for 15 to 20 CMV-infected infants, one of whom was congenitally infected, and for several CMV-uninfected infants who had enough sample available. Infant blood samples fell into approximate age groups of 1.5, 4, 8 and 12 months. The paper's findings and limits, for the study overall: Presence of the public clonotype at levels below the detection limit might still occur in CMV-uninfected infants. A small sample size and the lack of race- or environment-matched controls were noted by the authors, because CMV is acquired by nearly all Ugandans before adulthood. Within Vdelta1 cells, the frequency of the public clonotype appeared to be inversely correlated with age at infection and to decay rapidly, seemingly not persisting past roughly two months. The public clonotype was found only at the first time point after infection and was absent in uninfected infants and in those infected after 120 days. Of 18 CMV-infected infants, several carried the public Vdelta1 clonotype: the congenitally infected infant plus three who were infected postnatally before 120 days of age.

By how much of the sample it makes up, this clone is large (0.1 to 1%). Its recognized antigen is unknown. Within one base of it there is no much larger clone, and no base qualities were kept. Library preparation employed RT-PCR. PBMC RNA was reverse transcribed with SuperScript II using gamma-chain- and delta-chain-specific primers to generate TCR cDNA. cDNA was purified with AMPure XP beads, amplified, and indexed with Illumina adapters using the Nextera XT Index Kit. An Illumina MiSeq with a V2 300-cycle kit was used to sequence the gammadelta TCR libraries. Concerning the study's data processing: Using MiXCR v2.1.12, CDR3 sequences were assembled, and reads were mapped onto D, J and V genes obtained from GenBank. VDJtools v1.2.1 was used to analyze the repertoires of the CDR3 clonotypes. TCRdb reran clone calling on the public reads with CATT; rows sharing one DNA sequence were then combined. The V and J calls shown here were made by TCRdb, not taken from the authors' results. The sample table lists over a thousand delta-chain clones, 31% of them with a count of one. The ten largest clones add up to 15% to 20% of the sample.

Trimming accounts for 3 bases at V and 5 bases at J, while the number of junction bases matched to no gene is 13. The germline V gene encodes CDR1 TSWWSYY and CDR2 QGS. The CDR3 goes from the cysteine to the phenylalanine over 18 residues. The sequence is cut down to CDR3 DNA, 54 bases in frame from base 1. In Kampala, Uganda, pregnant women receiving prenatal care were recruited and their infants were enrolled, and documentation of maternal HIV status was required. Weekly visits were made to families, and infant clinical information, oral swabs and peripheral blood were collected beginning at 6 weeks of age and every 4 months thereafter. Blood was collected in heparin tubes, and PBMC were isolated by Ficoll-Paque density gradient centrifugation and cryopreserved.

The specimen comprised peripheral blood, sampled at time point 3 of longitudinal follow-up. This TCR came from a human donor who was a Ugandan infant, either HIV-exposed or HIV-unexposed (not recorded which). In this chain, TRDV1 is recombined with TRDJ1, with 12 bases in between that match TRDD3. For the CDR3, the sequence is CALGDPLTGGYSSDKLIF. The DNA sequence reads TGTGCTCTTGGGGACCCCCTTACTGGGGGATACTCCTCAGATAAACTCATCTTT.